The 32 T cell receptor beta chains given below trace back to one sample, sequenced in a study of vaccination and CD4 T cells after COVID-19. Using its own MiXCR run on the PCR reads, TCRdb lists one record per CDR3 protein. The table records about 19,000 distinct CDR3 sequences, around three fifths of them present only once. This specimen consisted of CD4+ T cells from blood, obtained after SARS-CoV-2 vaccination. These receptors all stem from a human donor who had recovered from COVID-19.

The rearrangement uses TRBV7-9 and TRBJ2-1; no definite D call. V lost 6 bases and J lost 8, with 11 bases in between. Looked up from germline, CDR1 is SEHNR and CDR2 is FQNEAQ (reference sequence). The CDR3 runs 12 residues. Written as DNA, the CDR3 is TGTGCCAGCAGGTCGGCGACGGATGAGCAGTTCTTC. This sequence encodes CASRSATDEQFF. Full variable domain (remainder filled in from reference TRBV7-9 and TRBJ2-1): DTGVSQNPRHKITKRGQNVTFRCDPISEHNRLYWYRQTLGQGPEFLTYFQNEAQLEKSRLLSDRFSAERPKGSFSTLEIQRTEQGDSAMYLCASRSATDEQFFGPGTRLTVL.

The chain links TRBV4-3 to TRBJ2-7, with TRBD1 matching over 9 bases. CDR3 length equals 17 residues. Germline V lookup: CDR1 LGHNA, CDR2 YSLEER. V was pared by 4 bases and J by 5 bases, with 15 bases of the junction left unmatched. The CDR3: CASSRDSGTGTRNEQYF. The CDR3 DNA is TGCGCCAGCAGCCGAGACTCCGGGACAGGGACGAGGAACGAGCAGTACTTC.

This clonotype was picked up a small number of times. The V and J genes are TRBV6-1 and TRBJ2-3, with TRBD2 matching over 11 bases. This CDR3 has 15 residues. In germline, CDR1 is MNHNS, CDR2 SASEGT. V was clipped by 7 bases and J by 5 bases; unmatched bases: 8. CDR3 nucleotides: TGTGCCAGCACCAAACTAGCGGGAGTCGGAGATACGCAGTATTTT. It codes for CASTKLAGVGDTQYF.

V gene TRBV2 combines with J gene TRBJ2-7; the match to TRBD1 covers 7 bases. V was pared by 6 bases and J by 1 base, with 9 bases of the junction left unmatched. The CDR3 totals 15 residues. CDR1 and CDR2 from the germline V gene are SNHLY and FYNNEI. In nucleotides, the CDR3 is TGTGCCAGCAGAGTACAGGGGAGAGGGTCCTACGAGCAGTACTTC. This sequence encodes CASRVQGRGSYEQYF.

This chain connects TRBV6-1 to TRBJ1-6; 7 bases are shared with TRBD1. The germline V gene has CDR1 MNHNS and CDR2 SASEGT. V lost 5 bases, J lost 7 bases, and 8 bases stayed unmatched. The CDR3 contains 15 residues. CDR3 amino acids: CASSTTGTENSPLHF. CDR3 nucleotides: TGTGCCAGCAGTACGACCGGGACAGAGAATTCACCCCTCCACTTT.

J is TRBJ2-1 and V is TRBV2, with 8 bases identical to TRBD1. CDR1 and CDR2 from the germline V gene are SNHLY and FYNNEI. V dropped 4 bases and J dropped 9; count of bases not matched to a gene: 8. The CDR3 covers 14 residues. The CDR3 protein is CASSGGTGYVEQFF. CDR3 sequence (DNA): TGTGCCAGCAGTGGTGGGACAGGCTACGTTGAGCAGTTCTTC.

The CDR3 protein is CASSTGPNEQYF. The DNA for the CDR3 is TGTGCCAGCAGTACAGGTCCCAACGAGCAGTACTTC. The V gene is TRBV28, the J gene TRBJ2-7; maybe TRBD1 (5 bases). Trimming pared 5 bases from V and 5 bases from J, leaving 10 bases between. This CDR3 spans 12 amino acids. CDR1 is MDHEN, CDR2 SYDVKM, per germline.

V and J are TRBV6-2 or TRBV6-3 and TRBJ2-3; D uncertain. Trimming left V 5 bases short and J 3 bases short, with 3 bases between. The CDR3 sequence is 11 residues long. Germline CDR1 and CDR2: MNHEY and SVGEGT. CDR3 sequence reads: CASSQTDTQYF. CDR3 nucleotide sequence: TGTGCCAGCAGTCAGACAGATACGCAGTATTTT.

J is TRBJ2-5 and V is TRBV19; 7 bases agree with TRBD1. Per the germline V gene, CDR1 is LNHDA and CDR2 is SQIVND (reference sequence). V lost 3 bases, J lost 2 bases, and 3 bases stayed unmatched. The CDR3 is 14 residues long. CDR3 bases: TGTGCCAGTAGTATCCGGGACAGACAAGAGACCCAGTACTTC. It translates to CASSIRDRQETQYF.

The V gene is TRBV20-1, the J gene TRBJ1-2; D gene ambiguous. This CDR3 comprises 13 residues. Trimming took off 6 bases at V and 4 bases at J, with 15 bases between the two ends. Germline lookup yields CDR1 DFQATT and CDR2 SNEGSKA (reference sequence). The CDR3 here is CSAKHAGPYGYTF. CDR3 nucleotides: TGCAGTGCCAAGCATGCGGGCCCCTATGGCTACACCTTC.

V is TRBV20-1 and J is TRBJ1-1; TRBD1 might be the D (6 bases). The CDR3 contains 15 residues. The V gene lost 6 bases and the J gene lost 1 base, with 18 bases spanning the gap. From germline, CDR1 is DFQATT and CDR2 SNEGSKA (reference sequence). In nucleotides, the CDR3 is TGCAGTGCCCCGAGGCAGGGGCACGGGAACACTGAAGCTTTCTTT. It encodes CSAPRQGHGNTEAFF.

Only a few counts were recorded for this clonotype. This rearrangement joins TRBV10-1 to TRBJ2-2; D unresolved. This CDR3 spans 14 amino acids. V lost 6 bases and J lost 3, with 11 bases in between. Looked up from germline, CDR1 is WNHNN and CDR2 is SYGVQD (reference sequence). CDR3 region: CASRRSGDTGELFF. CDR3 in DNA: TGCGCCAGCAGACGTTCTGGGGACACCGGGGAGCTGTTTTTT.

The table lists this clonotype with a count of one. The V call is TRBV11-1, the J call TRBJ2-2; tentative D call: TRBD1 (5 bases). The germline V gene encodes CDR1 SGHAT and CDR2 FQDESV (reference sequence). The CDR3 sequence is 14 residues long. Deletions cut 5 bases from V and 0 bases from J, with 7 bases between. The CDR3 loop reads CASSRTPNTGELFF. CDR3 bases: TGTGCCAGCAGCCGGACACCGAACACCGGGGAGCTGTTTTTT. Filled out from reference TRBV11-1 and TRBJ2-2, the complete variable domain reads EAEVAQSPRYKITEKSQAVAFWCDPISGHATLYWYRQILGQGPELLVQFQDESVVDDSQLPKDRFSAERLKGVDSTLKIQPAELGDSAMYLCASSRTPNTGELFFGEGSRLTVL.

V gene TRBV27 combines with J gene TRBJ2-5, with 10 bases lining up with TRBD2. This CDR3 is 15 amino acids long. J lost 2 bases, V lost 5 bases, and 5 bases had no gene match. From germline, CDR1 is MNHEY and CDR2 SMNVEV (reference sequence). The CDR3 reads CASSRTSGRQETQYF. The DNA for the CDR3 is TGTGCCAGCAGTCGGACTAGCGGCCGACAAGAGACCCAGTACTTC.

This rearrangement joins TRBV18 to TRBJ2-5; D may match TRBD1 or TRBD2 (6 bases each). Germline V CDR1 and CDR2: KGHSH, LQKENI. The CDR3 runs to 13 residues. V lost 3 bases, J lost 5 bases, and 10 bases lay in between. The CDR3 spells CASSPGGGETQYF. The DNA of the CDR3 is TGTGCCAGCTCACCTGGAGGGGGGGAGACCCAGTACTTC. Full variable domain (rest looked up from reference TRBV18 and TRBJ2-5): NAGVMQNPRHLVRRRGQEARLRCSPMKGHSHVYWYRQLPEEGLKFMVYLQKENIIDESGMPKERFSAEFPKEGPSILRIQQVVRGDSAAYFCASSPGGGETQYFGPGTRLLVL.

The CDR3 nucleotides are TGTGCCAGCAGTTACTATGCCGCGGGACACTCCTACGAGCAGTACTTC. This gives the protein CASSYYAAGHSYEQYF. The rearrangement uses TRBV6-5 and TRBJ2-7; D may correspond to TRBD1 or TRBD2 (6 bases each). The CDR3 is 16 amino acids. From germline, CDR1 is MNHEY and CDR2 SVGAGI. V lost 1 base, J lost 0 bases, and 13 bases lay in between.

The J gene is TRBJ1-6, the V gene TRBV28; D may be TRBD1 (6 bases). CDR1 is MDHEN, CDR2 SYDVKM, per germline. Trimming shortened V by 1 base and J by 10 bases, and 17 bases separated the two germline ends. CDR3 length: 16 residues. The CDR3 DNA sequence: TGTGCCAGCAGTTTATTCCAAGCTCAGGGGAAATCACCCCTCCACTTT. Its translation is CASSLFQAQGKSPLHF.

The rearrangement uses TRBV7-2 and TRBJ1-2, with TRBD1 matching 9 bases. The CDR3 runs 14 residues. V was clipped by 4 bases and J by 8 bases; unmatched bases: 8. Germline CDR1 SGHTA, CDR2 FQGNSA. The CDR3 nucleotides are TGTGCCAGCAGCTCCAATCGACAGGGGGAAGGCTACACCTTC. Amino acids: CASSSNRQGEGYTF.

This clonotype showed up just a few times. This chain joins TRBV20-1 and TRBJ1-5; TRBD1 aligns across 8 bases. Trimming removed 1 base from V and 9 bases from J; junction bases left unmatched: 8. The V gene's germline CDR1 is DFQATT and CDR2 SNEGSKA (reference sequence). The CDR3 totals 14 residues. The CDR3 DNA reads TGCAGTGCTAGAGCAACAGGGGGGAATTGGCCCCAGCATTTT. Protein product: CSARATGGNWPQHF.

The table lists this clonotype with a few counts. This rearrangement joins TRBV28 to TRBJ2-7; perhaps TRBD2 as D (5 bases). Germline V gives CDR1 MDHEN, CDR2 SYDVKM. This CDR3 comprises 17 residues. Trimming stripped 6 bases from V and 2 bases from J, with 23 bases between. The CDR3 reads CASSTWAPRELPYEQYF. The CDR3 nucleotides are TGTGCCAGCAGCACTTGGGCCCCGAGGGAGTTACCCTACGAGCAGTACTTC. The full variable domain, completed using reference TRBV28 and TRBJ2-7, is DVKVTQSSRYLVKRTGEKVFLECVQDMDHENMFWYRQDPGLGLRLIYFSYDVKMKEKGDIPEGYSVSREKKERFSLILESASTNQTSMYLCASSTWAPRELPYEQYFGPGTRLTVT.

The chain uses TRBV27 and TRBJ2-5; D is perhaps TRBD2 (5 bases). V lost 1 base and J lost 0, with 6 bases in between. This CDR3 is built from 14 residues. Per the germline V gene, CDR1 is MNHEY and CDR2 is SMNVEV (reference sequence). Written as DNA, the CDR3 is TGTGCCAGCAGTTTATTGCGGGACCAAGAGACCCAGTACTTC. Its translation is CASSLLRDQETQYF.

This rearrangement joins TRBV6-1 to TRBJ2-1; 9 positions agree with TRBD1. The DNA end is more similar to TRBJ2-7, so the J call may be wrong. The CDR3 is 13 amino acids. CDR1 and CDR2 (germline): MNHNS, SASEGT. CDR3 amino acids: CASRGTGTDEQYF. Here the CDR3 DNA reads TGTGCCAGCAGAGGGACAGGGACCGACGAGCAGTACTTC.

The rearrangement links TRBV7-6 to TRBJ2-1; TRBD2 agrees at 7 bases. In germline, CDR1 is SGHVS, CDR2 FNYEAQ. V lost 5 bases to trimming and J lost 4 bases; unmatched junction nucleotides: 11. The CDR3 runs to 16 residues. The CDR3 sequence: CASSRSLLAVYNEQFF. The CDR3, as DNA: TGTGCCAGCAGCCGTTCCCTGCTAGCGGTATACAATGAGCAGTTCTTC.

CDR3 protein: CASSLSQGGNTEAFF. The DNA for the CDR3 is TGTGCCAGCAGTTTATCGCAGGGGGGGAACACTGAAGCTTTCTTT. The chain couples TRBV28 to TRBJ1-1; TRBD1 agrees at 7 bases. The trim removed 1 base at V and 1 base at J, leaving 3 bases unmatched. This CDR3 spans 15 amino acids. The germline V gene encodes CDR1 MDHEN and CDR2 SYDVKM.

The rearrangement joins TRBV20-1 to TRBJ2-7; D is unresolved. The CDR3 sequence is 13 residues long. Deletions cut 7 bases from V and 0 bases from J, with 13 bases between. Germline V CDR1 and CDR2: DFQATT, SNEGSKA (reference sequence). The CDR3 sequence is CSDRRLSSYEQYF. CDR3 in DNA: TGCAGTGACCGGCGGCTAAGCTCCTACGAGCAGTACTTC.

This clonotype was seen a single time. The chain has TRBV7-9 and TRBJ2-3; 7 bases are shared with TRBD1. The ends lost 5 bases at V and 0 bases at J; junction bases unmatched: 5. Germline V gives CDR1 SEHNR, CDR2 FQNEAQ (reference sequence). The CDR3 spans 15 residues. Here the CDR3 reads CASSRQGPSTDTQYF. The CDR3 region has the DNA TGTGCCAGCAGCCGACAGGGTCCTAGCACAGATACGCAGTATTTT.

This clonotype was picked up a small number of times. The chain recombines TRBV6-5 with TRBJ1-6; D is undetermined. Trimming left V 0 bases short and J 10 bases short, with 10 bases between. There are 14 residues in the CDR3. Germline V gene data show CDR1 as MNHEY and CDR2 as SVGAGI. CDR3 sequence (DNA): TGTGCCAGCAGTTACTCATCGGGGAGGTCACCCCTCCACTTT. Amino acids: CASSYSSGRSPLHF.

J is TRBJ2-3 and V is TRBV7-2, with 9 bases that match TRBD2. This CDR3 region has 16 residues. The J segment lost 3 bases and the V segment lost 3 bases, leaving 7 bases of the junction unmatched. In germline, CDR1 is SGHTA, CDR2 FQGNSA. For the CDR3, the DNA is TGTGCCAGCAGCTTTCTCCCTCTAGCGGGAACAGATACGCAGTATTTT. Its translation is CASSFLPLAGTDTQYF.

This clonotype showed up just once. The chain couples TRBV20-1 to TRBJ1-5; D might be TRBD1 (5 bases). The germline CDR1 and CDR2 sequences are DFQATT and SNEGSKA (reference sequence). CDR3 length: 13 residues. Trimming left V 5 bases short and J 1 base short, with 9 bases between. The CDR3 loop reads CSADRDSNQPQHF. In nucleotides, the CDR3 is TGCAGTGCTGACCGGGACAGCAATCAGCCCCAGCATTTT.

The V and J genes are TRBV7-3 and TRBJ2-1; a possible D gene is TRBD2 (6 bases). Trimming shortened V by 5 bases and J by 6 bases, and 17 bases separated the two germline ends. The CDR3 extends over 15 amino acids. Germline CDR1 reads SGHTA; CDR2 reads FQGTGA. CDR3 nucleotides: TGTGCCAGCAGCCAAATGGGGGGACTCCCCAATGAGCAGTTCTTC. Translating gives CASSQMGGLPNEQFF.

The CDR3 protein is CAWSLFPRRGYGELFF. CDR3 nucleotide sequence: TGTGCCTGGAGCCTCTTTCCCCGCCGAGGTTACGGGGAGCTGTTTTTT. The chain employs TRBV30 and TRBJ2-2; D is undetermined. The V gene's germline CDR1 is GTSNPN and CDR2 SVGIG (reference sequence). The CDR3 has 16 amino acids. Trimming took off 3 bases at V and 7 bases at J, with 21 bases between the two ends.

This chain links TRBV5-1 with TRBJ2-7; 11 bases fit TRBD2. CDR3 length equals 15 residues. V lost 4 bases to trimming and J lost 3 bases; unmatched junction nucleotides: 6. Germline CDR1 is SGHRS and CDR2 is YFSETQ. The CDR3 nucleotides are TGCGCCAGCAGCCCACAGACTAGCGGGATCTACGAGCAGTACTTC. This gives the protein CASSPQTSGIYEQYF.